These T cell receptor beta chains were read from a single sample in a study of radiation and T cells in renal cell carcinoma. Method: immunoSEQ multiplex PCR; TCRdb's copy keeps in-frame clones and lacks some. Of about 13,000 clones detected, 25% to 35% appear once; the ten largest clones hold roughly 15%. This material consisted of tumor tissue, taken from a patient whose treatment included radiotherapy and nephrectomy. These receptors all come from a man aged 60 to 75 with renal cell carcinoma. Each CDR3 is given with its conserved first and last residue. D genes are given only for firm matches. Only part of the rows carry a size: once, few, many, or a class if the clone is expanded.

clone size	V gene	D gene	J gene	CDR3 DNA	CDR3 protein
few	TRBV5-1	.	TRBJ2-5	TGCGCCAGCAGCTTGTTCGGGGGGCGCGAGTCCCAGTACTTC	CASSLFGGRESQYF
.	TRBV18	.	TRBJ2-3	TGTGCCAGCTCACCACTGACGGGAGGCACAGATACGCAGTATTTT	CASSPLTGGTDTQYF
.	TRBV5-5	TRBD2	TRBJ2-5	TGTGCCAGCAGCTTGGAGCTAGCGGGGGGGCGCGAGACCCAGTACTTC	CASSLELAGGRETQYF
few	TRBV4-3	.	TRBJ1-2	TGCGCCAGCAGCCAGTTTGGACAGTCTGGCTACACCTTC	CASSQFGQSGYTF
few	TRBV19	.	TRBJ2-5	TGTGCCAGTAGTATAGAGGCAGGCGGTGAGACCCAGTACTTC	CASSIEAGGETQYF
many	TRBV9	.	TRBJ1-2	TGTGCCAGCAGCGCTCAGACAGGCCCGGAGGGAGGCTACACCTTC	CASSAQTGPEGGYTF
few	TRBV12-5	.	TRBJ2-3	TGTGCTAGTGGTTTGGTACCGAGCGGTACTAGCACAGATACGCAGTATTTT	CASGLVPSGTSTDTQYF
few	TRBV7-2	TRBD2	TRBJ2-7	TGTGCCAGCAGCCTTAGCGGGGGGCCATCCTACGAGCAGTACTTC	CASSLSGGPSYEQYF
many	TRBV11-3	.	TRBJ2-3	TGTGCCAGCAGCTTAGCTGCTAAGGCAGATACGCAGTATTTT	CASSLAAKADTQYF
.	TRBV6-5	.	TRBJ2-5	TGTGCCAGCAGTTACTCGAGTACCCCTCGGGGTGAGACCCAGTACTTC	CASSYSSTPRGETQYF
.	TRBV7-7	.	TRBJ2-5	TGTGCCAGCAGCTTAGACACCCGGAATACCCAGTACTTC	CASSLDTRNTQYF
few	TRBV19	.	TRBJ2-5	TGTGCCAGTAGTATTACTAGGCAAGAGACCCAGTACTTC	CASSITRQETQYF
few	TRBV7-7	.	TRBJ2-1	TGTGCCAGCAGCCTGACTAGCTACAATGAGCAGTTCTTC	CASSLTSYNEQFF